The 8 T cell receptor beta chains listed next were all sequenced from one sample in a study of shared clonotypes between healthy human individuals. This table comes from immunoSEQ multiplex PCR, and its TCRdb copy is limited to in-frame clones, with some not included. Of 600,000 to 750,000 clones listed, 55% to 80% are singletons. The material sequenced was memory CD4+ T cells sorted from blood. The subset denotes: CD45RA-negative fraction. These receptors originate from a woman in her 30s in good health.

J is TRBJ2-3 and V is TRBV4-2; D ambiguous. Germline CDR1 is LGHNA and CDR2 is YNFKEQ. Trimming removed 5 bases from V and 3 bases from J, with 9 bases in between. The CDR3 runs to 13 residues. The DNA for the CDR3 is TGTGCCAGCAGCGATACTATGACAGATACGCAGTATTTT. This gives the protein CASSDTMTDTQYF.

The chain couples TRBV6-1 to TRBJ2-7; the match to TRBD1 covers 9 bases. The CDR3 covers 15 residues. The junction had 4 bases not matched to a gene; V was cut back by 0 bases and J by 4 bases. Germline V CDR1 and CDR2: MNHNS, SASEGT. The DNA for the CDR3 is TGTGCCAGCAGTGAAGCATGGGGACAGGGATACGAGCAGTACTTC. It codes for CASSEAWGQGYEQYF.

This rearrangement joins TRBV7-8 to TRBJ2-7, with D unclear. The CDR3 loop spans 11 amino acids. Trimming removed 4 bases at V and 10 bases at J, with 11 bases between. The germline V gene encodes CDR1 SGHVS and CDR2 FQNEAQ. The CDR3, as DNA: TGTGCCAGCAGCTCACAAAGGAGACAGTACTTC. Amino acid sequence: CASSSQRRQYF.

CDR3 loop: CASSGAGARPMNTEAFF. CDR3 sequence (DNA): TGTGCCAGTAGTGGAGCAGGGGCCAGGCCTATGAACACTGAAGCTTTCTTT. The genes are TRBV19 and TRBJ1-1; D might be TRBD1 (6 bases). The CDR3 consists of 17 residues. Germline CDR1 LNHDA, CDR2 SQIVND (reference sequence). The V end lost 5 bases, the J end lost 0 bases, and 19 bases lay between the germline ends.

The chain couples TRBV28 to TRBJ1-5; D unresolved. CDR3 length: 14 residues. V lost 2 bases to trimming and J lost 3 bases, with 8 bases between them. Germline CDR1 and CDR2: MDHEN and SYDVKM. CDR3 residues: CASSLGRANQPQHF. The CDR3, as DNA: TGTGCCAGCAGTTTAGGCCGAGCCAATCAGCCCCAGCATTTT. Combining the CDR3 with reference TRBV28 and TRBJ1-5 gives the whole variable domain DVKVTQSSRYLVKRTGEKVFLECVQDMDHENMFWYRQDPGLGLRLIYFSYDVKMKEKGDIPEGYSVSREKKERFSLILESASTNQTSMYLCASSLGRANQPQHFGDGTRLSIL.

There are a few counts of this clone. This chain joins TRBV28 and TRBJ2-7; 8 nucleotides align to TRBD1. V shed 8 bases and J 6 bases; nucleotides not matched to a gene: 9. The V gene's germline CDR1 is MDHEN and CDR2 SYDVKM. This CDR3 has 13 amino acids. CDR3 sequence (DNA): TGTGCCAGCTCACTCGCGGGACAGGTCGAGCAGTACTTC. Protein: CASSLAGQVEQYF.

A few counts support this clone. The chain couples TRBV7-9 to TRBJ2-2, with D possibly being TRBD2 (6 bases). Germline loops: CDR1 SEHNR, CDR2 FQNEAQ (reference sequence). Trimming removed 3 bases at V and 7 bases at J, with 18 bases between. The length of the CDR3 is 16 residues. The CDR3 reads CASSLESGLADGELFF. The CDR3 DNA sequence: TGTGCCAGCAGCTTGGAATCGGGACTGGCAGACGGGGAGCTGTTTTTT.

J is TRBJ1-5 and V is TRBV11-2, with TRBD1 matching 7 bases. Germline CDR1 reads SGHAT; CDR2 reads FQNNGV. The J segment lost 5 bases and the V segment lost 8 bases, leaving 6 bases of the junction unmatched. The CDR3 covers 13 residues. This CDR3 reads CASGRQGDQPQHF. CDR3 coding DNA: TGTGCCAGCGGAAGACAGGGTGATCAGCCCCAGCATTTT.